Listed below are T cell receptor beta chains from one sample, sequenced in a study of CD8 T cells in Susac syndrome. One entry per CDR3 protein, called by TCRdb with MiXCR from the immunoSEQ multiplex PCR reads. The sample has over 350,000 distinct CDR3 sequences, about 85% seen once. Sequencing was performed on CD8+ T cells from PBMCs. The receptor source for this set is a human donor with multiple sclerosis. The CDR3 runs from the conserved cysteine through the conserved F or W. The order of the fields is CDR3 protein, CDR3 DNA, D gene, CDR3 length, V gene, clone size, J gene. D genes are given only for firm matches. Expanded clones are given a class, and other clones once, few, many or no size at all.

CDR3 protein: CASSVASLGVEAFF
CDR3 DNA: TGTGCCAGCAGTGTGGCGAGTCTGGGTGTCGAAGCTTTCTTT
D gene: -
CDR3 length: 14
V gene: TRBV25-1
clone size: -
J gene: TRBJ1-1

CDR3 protein: CASSQWTRELFF
CDR3 DNA: TGTGCCAGCAGCCAATGGACCAGGGAGCTGTTTTTT
D gene: -
CDR3 length: 12
V gene: TRBV3-1
clone size: -
J gene: TRBJ2-2

CDR3 protein: CASRWATSYEQYF
CDR3 DNA: TGTGCCAGCAGGTGGGCCACCTCCTACGAGCAGTACTTC
D gene: -
CDR3 length: 13
V gene: TRBV6-1
clone size: -
J gene: TRBJ2-7

CDR3 protein: CASSNPTGIAGANVLTF
CDR3 DNA: TGTGCCAGCAGCAACCCGACAGGAATCGCTGGGGCCAACGTCCTGACTTTC
D gene: -
CDR3 length: 17
V gene: TRBV5-4
clone size: -
J gene: TRBJ2-6

CDR3 protein: CASSQVGYRDRANEQYF
CDR3 DNA: TGCGCCAGCAGCCAAGTAGGCTACCGGGACAGGGCCAACGAGCAGTACTTC
D gene: TRBD1
CDR3 length: 17
V gene: TRBV4-1
clone size: -
J gene: TRBJ2-7

CDR3 protein: CASSLDSLGSYEQYF
CDR3 DNA: TGTGCCAGCAGCTTGGACAGCCTGGGTTCCTACGAGCAGTACTTC
D gene: -
CDR3 length: 15
V gene: TRBV5-4
clone size: few
J gene: TRBJ2-7

CDR3 protein: CSVTQGALGYTF
CDR3 DNA: TGCAGCGTGACGCAGGGGGCGCTTGGCTACACCTTC
D gene: TRBD1
CDR3 length: 12
V gene: TRBV29-1
clone size: few
J gene: TRBJ1-2

CDR3 protein: CASSYSTGTDTYEQYF
CDR3 DNA: TGTGCCAGCAGTTACTCGACCGGGACGGACACCTACGAGCAGTACTTC
D gene: -
CDR3 length: 16
V gene: TRBV6-5
clone size: -
J gene: TRBJ2-7

CDR3 protein: CASSQGRLNEQFF
CDR3 DNA: TGTGCCAGCAGCCAAGGACGGCTCAATGAGCAGTTCTTC
D gene: -
CDR3 length: 13
V gene: TRBV14
clone size: once
J gene: TRBJ2-1

CDR3 protein: CASSLSVSWEQYF
CDR3 DNA: TGTGCCAGCAGTTTATCAGTTTCGTGGGAGCAGTACTTC
D gene: -
CDR3 length: 13
V gene: TRBV27
clone size: -
J gene: TRBJ2-7

CDR3 protein: CASRALRPVYEQYF
CDR3 DNA: TGTGCCAGCAGGGCCCTACGACCGGTTTACGAGCAGTACTTC
D gene: -
CDR3 length: 14
V gene: TRBV27
clone size: -
J gene: TRBJ2-7

CDR3 protein: CAWSVQGFAEAFF
CDR3 DNA: TGTGCCTGGAGTGTACAAGGGTTTGCCGAAGCTTTCTTT
D gene: -
CDR3 length: 13
V gene: TRBV30
clone size: -
J gene: TRBJ1-1

CDR3 protein: CASTPSGLAGSASTDTQYF
CDR3 DNA: TGTGCCAGCACCCCCAGCGGGCTAGCTGGAAGTGCTAGCACAGATACGCAGTATTTT
D gene: -
CDR3 length: 19
V gene: TRBV9
clone size: -
J gene: TRBJ2-3

CDR3 protein: CASSQDGAGGPMKLFF
CDR3 DNA: TGTGCCAGCAGCCAAGATGGGGCGGGAGGGCCGATGAAGCTGTTTTTT
D gene: TRBD2
CDR3 length: 16
V gene: TRBV3-1
clone size: -
J gene: TRBJ2-2

CDR3 protein: CASSQDTGQGTYEQYF
CDR3 DNA: TGCGCCAGCAGCCAAGATACGGGACAGGGTACCTACGAGCAGTACTTC
D gene: TRBD1
CDR3 length: 16
V gene: TRBV4-1
clone size: -
J gene: TRBJ2-7

CDR3 protein: CASSHGGRDEQYF
CDR3 DNA: TGTGCCAGCAGCCACGGAGGGAGGGACGAGCAGTACTTC
D gene: TRBD2
CDR3 length: 13
V gene: TRBV6-2/TRBV6-3
clone size: -
J gene: TRBJ2-7